The following is a TCR beta chain sequence with its context. Its antigen is currently unknown. This specimen belongs to a study of identical twins. Broader study findings: Out-of-frame alpha sequences shared by twins showed excess low generation probability. Out-of-frame TCR alpha sharing in monozygotic twins exceeded recombination model predictions.

This CDR3 is built from 15 residues. J gave up 5 bases and V 5 bases, and 7 bases lay outside the gene matches. Germline lookup yields CDR1 KGHDR and CDR2 SFDVKD. TCRdb analysed the 5' RACE reads with MiXCR anew, one entry per CDR3 protein. The sample lists a few hundred thousand distinct CDR3 sequences, 12% to 15% occurring once. These data were also filed under a second study, of yellow fever vaccine responses in identical twins. That source reports: On the reported evidence, twins' vaccine T cell responses seemed partly convergent and partly personalized.

This chain joins TRBV24-1 and TRBJ2-5; TRBD2 matches at 10 bases. Sequencing was performed on CD4+ T cells sorted from blood. The TCR originated in a young woman in good health. CDR3 sequence: CATSAQAGGVETQYF. CDR3 DNA: TGTGCCACCAGTGCTCAAGCGGGGGGGGTTGAGACCCAGTACTTC.